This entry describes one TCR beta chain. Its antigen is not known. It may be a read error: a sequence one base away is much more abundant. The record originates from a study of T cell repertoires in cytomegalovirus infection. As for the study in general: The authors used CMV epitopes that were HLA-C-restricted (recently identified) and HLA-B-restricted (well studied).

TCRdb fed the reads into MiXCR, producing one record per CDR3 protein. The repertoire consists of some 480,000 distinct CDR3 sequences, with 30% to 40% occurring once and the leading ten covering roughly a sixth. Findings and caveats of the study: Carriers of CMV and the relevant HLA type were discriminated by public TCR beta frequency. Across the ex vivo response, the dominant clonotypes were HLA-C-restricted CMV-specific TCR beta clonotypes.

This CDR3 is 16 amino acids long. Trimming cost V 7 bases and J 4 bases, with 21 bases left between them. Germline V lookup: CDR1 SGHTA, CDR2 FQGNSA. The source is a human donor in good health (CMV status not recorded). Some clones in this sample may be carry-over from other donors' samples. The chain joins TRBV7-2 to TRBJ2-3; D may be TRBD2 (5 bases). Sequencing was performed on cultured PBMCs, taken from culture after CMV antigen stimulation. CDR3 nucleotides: TGTGCCAGCACCTATCTAGCAAGGAGTGGGGCAGATACGCAGTATTTT. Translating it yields CASTYLARSGADTQYF.